This TCR beta chain was retrieved from a study of identical twins. Germline values: CDR1 SGHVS, CDR2 FNYEAQ. Between the trimmed V and J ends, which lost 6 bases and 6 bases, there was a span of 21 bases. The CDR3 sequence is 16 residues long. TCRdb reprocessed the 5' RACE reads with MiXCR, giving one entry per CDR3 protein. Of around 250,000 distinct CDR3 sequences detected, more than 9.5% appear once; the ten largest clones hold about 4%. Separately, the same data were catalogued under a study of yellow fever vaccine responses in identical twins. That publication notes: Twin vaccine T cell responses reportedly seemed partly convergent, partly personalized.

Input material: memory (CD45RO+) T cells sorted from blood. This TCR came from a woman between 18 and 29 years old in good health. V is TRBV7-6 and J is TRBJ2-1; D call uncertain. CDR3 sequence (DNA): TGTGCCAGCAGTCAGGCTAGGGCCCCTACTGTCAATGAGCAGTTCTTC. Protein sequence: CASSQARAPTVNEQFF.